These T cell receptor beta chains were read from a single sample in a study of T cell responses to AZD1222 COVID-19 vaccine. Assay: immunoSEQ multiplex PCR; the TCRdb copy retains only in-frame clones and omits some. The sample comprises 45,000 to 65,000 clones, 87% of which are singletons, and less than 3.5% rests with the top ten. The specimen comprised peripheral blood, sampled 28 days after the second AZD1222 dose. Receptors were obtained from an adult who received the AZD1222 COVID-19 vaccine. The conserved cysteine and the conserved F or W are not part of the CDR3 here. Each record gives: V gene, D gene, CDR3 length, CDR3 protein. D genes are given only for firm matches.

TRBV2 | TRBD1 | 13 | ARTSEGARNTEAF
TRBV24-1 | TRBD1 | 14 | ATSDPTGGIKETQY
TRBV28 | NA | 14 | ASRADWGPNTGELF
TRBV5-1 | NA | 12 | ASSFNGAPETQY
TRBV6-5 | NA | 13 | ASSPRDSFTDTQY
TRBV9 | NA | 12 | ASSRAGDGEKLF
TRBV11-3 | NA | 11 | ASSYPPHNEQF
TRBV2 | NA | 12 | ASNRAYPTYEQY
TRBV28 | NA | 14 | ASSLVAGARAEKLF
TRBV6-5 | NA | 13 | ASRGIPTEGTEAF
TRBV2 | TRBD2 | 12 | ASFKGLAGDTQY
TRBV3-1/TRBV3-2 | NA | 12 | ASSQDQASYGYT
TRBV5-8 | TRBD1 | 14 | ASSSETGRSNQPQH
TRBV5-1 | NA | 12 | ASSLKAPNTEAF
TRBV5-5 | TRBD1 | 12 | ASSSGTGNYGYT
TRBV2 | NA | 12 | ASTDTYSRYGYT
TRBV5-6 | TRBD2 | 11 | ASSLGLADEQY
TRBV5-6 | TRBD1 | 14 | ASSEGGRGPNQPQH
TRBV6-1 | NA | 12 | ASSEGGRDQPQH
TRBV7-9 | TRBD2 | 12 | ASRSSGRAGEQF
TRBV10-2 | TRBD1 | 18 | ASSERSMGQGSSGNQPQH
TRBV30 | NA | 14 | AWMRPPNPAKNIQY
TRBV28 | NA | 10 | ASRLRPYEQY
TRBV11-3 | NA | 11 | ASSLRDGYEQY
TRBV27 | NA | 12 | ASSWARGTDTQY
TRBV7-9 | NA | 10 | ASRRQDNEQF
TRBV2 | NA | 11 | ASRDGADYGYT
TRBV7-9 | NA | 12 | ASSPPGPAYEQY
TRBV24-1 | NA | 11 | ATSAPGTGWLF
TRBV3-1/TRBV3-2 | TRBD1 | 13 | ASSPTPGGYHGYT
TRBV7-9 | NA | 12 | ASSYGSGSYGYT
TRBV11-2 | NA | 12 | ASSPSGGPYEQY